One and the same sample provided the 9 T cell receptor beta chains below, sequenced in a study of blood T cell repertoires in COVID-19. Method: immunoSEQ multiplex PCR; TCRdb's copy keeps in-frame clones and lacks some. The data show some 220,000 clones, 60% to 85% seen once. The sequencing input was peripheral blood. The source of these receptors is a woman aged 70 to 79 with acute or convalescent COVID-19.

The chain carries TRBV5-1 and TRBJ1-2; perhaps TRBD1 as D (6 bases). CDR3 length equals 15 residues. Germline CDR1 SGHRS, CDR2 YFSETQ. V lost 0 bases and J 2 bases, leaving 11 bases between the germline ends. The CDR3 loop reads CASSLVRGQNYGYTF. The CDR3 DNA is TGCGCCAGCAGCTTGGTCAGGGGCCAAAACTATGGCTACACCTTC.

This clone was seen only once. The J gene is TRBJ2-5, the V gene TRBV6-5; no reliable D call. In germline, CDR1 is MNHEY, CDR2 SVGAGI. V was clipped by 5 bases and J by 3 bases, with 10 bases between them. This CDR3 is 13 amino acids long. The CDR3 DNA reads TGTGCCAGCAGTCTCGACTGGAAAGAGACCCAGTACTTC. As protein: CASSLDWKETQYF.

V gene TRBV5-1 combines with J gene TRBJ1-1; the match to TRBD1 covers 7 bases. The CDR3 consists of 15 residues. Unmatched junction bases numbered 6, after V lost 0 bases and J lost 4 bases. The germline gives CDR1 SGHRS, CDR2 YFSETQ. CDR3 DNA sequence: TGCGCCAGCAGCTTGGGGGACAGCAGTCCCACTGAAGCTTTCTTT. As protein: CASSLGDSSPTEAFF.

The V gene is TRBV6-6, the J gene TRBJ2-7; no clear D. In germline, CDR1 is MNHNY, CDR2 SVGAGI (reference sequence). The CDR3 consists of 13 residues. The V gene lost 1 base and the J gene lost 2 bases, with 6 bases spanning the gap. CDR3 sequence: CASSYLETYEQYF. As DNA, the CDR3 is TGTGCCAGCAGTTACTTGGAGACCTACGAGCAGTACTTC.

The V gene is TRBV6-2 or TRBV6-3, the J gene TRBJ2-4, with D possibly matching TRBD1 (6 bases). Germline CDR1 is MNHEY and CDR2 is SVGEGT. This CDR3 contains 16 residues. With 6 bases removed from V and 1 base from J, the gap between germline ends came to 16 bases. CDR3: CASSPWGLAAKNIQYF. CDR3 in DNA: TGTGCCAGCAGCCCCTGGGGGCTGGCGGCCAAAAACATTCAGTACTTC.

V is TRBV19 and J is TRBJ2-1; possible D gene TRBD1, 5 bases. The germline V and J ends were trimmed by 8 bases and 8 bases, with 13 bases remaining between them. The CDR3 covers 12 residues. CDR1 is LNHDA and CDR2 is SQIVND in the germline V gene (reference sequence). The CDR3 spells CASSPRVDEQFF. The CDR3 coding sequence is TGTGCCAGTTCCCCCAGGGTCGATGAGCAGTTCTTC.

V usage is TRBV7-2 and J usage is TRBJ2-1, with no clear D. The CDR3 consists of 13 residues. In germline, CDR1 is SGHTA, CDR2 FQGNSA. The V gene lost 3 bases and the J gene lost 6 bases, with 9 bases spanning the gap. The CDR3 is CASSFAKSNEQFF. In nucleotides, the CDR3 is TGTGCCAGCAGCTTCGCGAAGTCCAATGAGCAGTTCTTC. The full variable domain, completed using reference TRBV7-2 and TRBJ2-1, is GAGVSQSPSNKVTEKGKDVELRCDPISGHTALYWYRQSLGQGLEFLIYFQGNSAPDKSGLPSDRFSAERTGGSVSTLTIQRTQQEDSAVYLCASSFAKSNEQFFGPGTRLTVL.

CDR3 loop: CASSKQDRGETYEQYF. Written as DNA, the CDR3 is TGTGCCAGCAGCAAACAGGACAGGGGGGAGACCTACGAGCAGTACTTC. V and J are TRBV21-1 and TRBJ2-7; the D call TRBD1 from the table was never checked on the DNA. TRBV21-1 is termed a pseudogene. This CDR3 has 16 residues.

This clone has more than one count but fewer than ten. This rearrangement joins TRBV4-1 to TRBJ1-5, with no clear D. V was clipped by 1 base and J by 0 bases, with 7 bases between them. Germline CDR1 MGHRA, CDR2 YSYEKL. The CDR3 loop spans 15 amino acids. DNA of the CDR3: TGCGCCAGCAGCCAAGGGGCCAGTAGCAATCAGCCCCAGCATTTT. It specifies CASSQGASSNQPQHF.